One and the same sample provided the 21 T cell receptor beta chains below, sequenced in a study of blood T cell repertoires in COVID-19. Repertoires were generated with immunoSEQ multiplex PCR, while TCRdb's copy carries only in-frame clones and drops some. The sample contains more than 90,000 clones, 91% of which appear only once. Sequences were obtained from peripheral blood. The receptors were gathered from a man aged 45-65 years with acute or convalescent COVID-19.

This chain links TRBV30 with TRBJ1-2; unclear D gene. Germline assignment: CDR1 GTSNPN and CDR2 SVGIG (reference sequence). V was pared by 2 bases and J by 4 bases, with 5 bases between. The CDR3 covers 11 residues. The CDR3, as DNA: TGTGCCTGGAGTCCATCCTATGGCTACACCTTC. Translated: CAWSPSYGYTF.

The V gene is TRBV2, the J gene TRBJ2-3; 10 bases fit TRBD1. The germline gives CDR1 SNHLY, CDR2 FYNNEI. The J segment lost 6 bases and the V segment lost 6 bases, leaving 6 bases of the junction unmatched. This CDR3 has 14 amino acids. CDR3 sequence (DNA): TGTGCCAGCAGGAAAGACAGGGGGCCGGATACGCAGTATTTT. Translated: CASRKDRGPDTQYF.

CDR3 sequence (DNA): TGTGCCAGCAGCCTGCAAGGGACAGGGAGCTATGGCTACACCTTC. Protein sequence: CASSLQGTGSYGYTF. The chain joins TRBV5-4 to TRBJ1-2; 9 positions match TRBD1. The germline gives CDR1 SGHNT, CDR2 YYREEE (reference sequence). Trimming removed 4 bases from V and 4 bases from J; junction bases left unmatched: 8. This CDR3 comprises 15 residues.

This sequence joins TRBV6-5 and TRBJ1-2, with TRBD1 matching over 7 bases. Germline assignment: CDR1 MNHEY and CDR2 SVGAGI. Losses at the gene ends were 7 bases for V and 2 bases for J; bases not matched to a gene: 7. The CDR3 totals 14 residues. The CDR3 region has the DNA TGTGCCAGCAAGCTCGGGACAGCAAACTATGGCTACACCTTC. Its translation: CASKLGTANYGYTF.

This rearrangement joins TRBV18 to TRBJ1-5; D is ambiguous. The V end was cut by 6 bases, the J end by 1 base, with 10 bases between. CDR1 is KGHSH, CDR2 LQKENI, per germline. The CDR3 covers 14 residues. The CDR3 sequence: CASSGGISNQPQHF. Written as DNA, the CDR3 is TGTGCCAGCTCGGGAGGGATCAGCAATCAGCCCCAGCATTTT.

The rearrangement links TRBV6-2 or TRBV6-3 to TRBJ1-5; 11 nucleotides match TRBD1. This CDR3 is 18 amino acids long. Germline V gene sequence: CDR1 MNHEY, CDR2 SVGEGT. V trimming: 2 bases; J trimming: 6 bases; junction bases outside the gene matches: 12. The CDR3 coding sequence is TGTGCCAGCAGTTACACCCCACCCCGGGACAGGGGGGTTCAGCCCCAGCATTTT. It codes for CASSYTPPRDRGVQPQHF.

This chain connects TRBV5-4 to TRBJ2-5; 10 nucleotides line up with TRBD2. Trimming removed 6 bases from V and 4 bases from J; junction bases left unmatched: 9. CDR3 length equals 15 residues. Germline V gene data show CDR1 as SGHNT and CDR2 as YYREEE (reference sequence). CDR3 coding DNA: TGTGCCAGCACCAAGAGCGGGGGGGCGGGAGAGACCCAGTACTTC. Encoded protein: CASTKSGGAGETQYF.

The chain joins TRBV18 to TRBJ2-1; tentatively, D is TRBD2 (5 bases). The germline V gene has CDR1 KGHSH and CDR2 LQKENI. The CDR3 covers 14 residues. The V and J ends lost 4 bases and 8 bases respectively, with 15 bases between them. The DNA for the CDR3 is TGTGCCAGCTCACTGCCTAATATGAGGGATGAGCAGTTCTTC. It translates to CASSLPNMRDEQFF.

This clone was detected only once. The chain joins TRBV19 to TRBJ1-5, with D perhaps matching TRBD1 (5 bases). In germline, CDR1 is LNHDA, CDR2 SQIVND (reference sequence). This CDR3 contains 16 residues. Between the trimmed V and J ends, which lost 5 bases and 2 bases, there was a span of 16 bases. This CDR3 is CASSSPQGGGNQPQHF. The CDR3 coding sequence is TGTGCCAGTAGTTCACCCCAGGGAGGTGGCAATCAGCCCCAGCATTTT.

The DNA for the CDR3 is TGTGCCAGCACCGACGCCGGGACTGCCCGCTCCTACGAGCAGTACTTC. Translated: CASTDAGTARSYEQYF. The V gene is TRBV6-6, the J gene TRBJ2-7; a weak D match, TRBD2 (6 bases). V lost 7 bases and J 0 bases, leaving 19 bases between the germline ends. The CDR3 spans 16 residues. Germline loops: CDR1 MNHNY, CDR2 SVGAGI (reference sequence).

V and J are TRBV19 and TRBJ1-2, with 7 bases identical to TRBD1. Germline values: CDR1 LNHDA, CDR2 SQIVND (reference sequence). V lost 6 bases and J lost 4; bases outside the gene matches: 11. This CDR3 has 15 residues. This chain's CDR3 is CASRPPGGRGYGYTF. In nucleotides, the CDR3 is TGTGCCAGTAGACCTCCAGGGGGAAGGGGCTATGGCTACACCTTC.

This chain uses TRBV5-1 with TRBJ2-2, with 7 bases lining up with TRBD1. This CDR3 is 14 amino acids long. The ends lost 3 bases at V and 5 bases at J; junction bases unmatched: 4. Per the germline V gene, CDR1 is SGHRS and CDR2 is YFSETQ. CDR3 amino acids: CASSSPRGTGELFF. CDR3 sequence (DNA): TGCGCCAGCAGCTCCCCCAGGGGGACCGGGGAGCTGTTTTTT.

This clone was counted a few times. The V gene is TRBV19, the J gene TRBJ1-5; 8 bases match TRBD1. This CDR3 is 13 amino acids long. The germline V gene encodes CDR1 LNHDA and CDR2 SQIVND (reference sequence). Germline trimming cut 8 bases from V and 6 bases from J; bases unmatched to any gene: 6. The CDR3 bases are TGTGCCAGTTCGGACAGGGAGGGTCAGCCCCAGCATTTT. This sequence encodes CASSDREGQPQHF. Combining the CDR3 with reference TRBV19 and TRBJ1-5 gives the whole variable domain DGGITQSPKYLFRKEGQNVTLSCEQNLNHDAMYWYRQDPGQGLRLIYYSQIVNDFQKGDIAEGYSVSREKKESFPLTVTSAQKNPTAFYLCASSDREGQPQHFGDGTRLSIL.

The chain employs TRBV2 and TRBJ2-7; maybe TRBD2 (5 bases). V was trimmed by 6 bases and J by 6 bases, leaving 12 bases between them. Germline V CDR1 and CDR2: SNHLY, FYNNEI. The CDR3 covers 12 residues. The CDR3 nucleotides read TGTGCCAGCAGCTCCGGGAAGAGCGAGCAGTACTTC. Translation gives CASSSGKSEQYF.

This chain connects TRBV7-2 to TRBJ2-7; 7 bases agree with TRBD2. CDR1 is SGHTA and CDR2 is FQGNSA in the germline V gene. J lost 4 bases, V lost 3 bases, and 9 bases had no gene match. The CDR3 sequence is 15 residues long. CDR3 loop: CASSFVLGGEYEQYF. CDR3 sequence (DNA): TGTGCCAGCAGCTTCGTATTGGGAGGGGAGTACGAGCAGTACTTC.

This chain links TRBV9 with TRBJ1-1; D is perhaps TRBD1 (6 bases). Germline lookup yields CDR1 SGDLS and CDR2 YYNGEE. The CDR3 covers 14 residues. Trimming took off 4 bases at V and 7 bases at J, with 17 bases between the two ends. The CDR3 region is CASSLGGDRGEAFF. The CDR3 DNA sequence: TGTGCCAGCAGCCTAGGGGGAGATCGAGGTGAAGCTTTCTTT.

The chain joins TRBV2 to TRBJ1-3; TRBD1 aligns across 7 bases. The CDR3 runs 15 residues. Per the germline V gene, CDR1 is SNHLY and CDR2 is FYNNEI. V dropped 4 bases and J dropped 0; count of bases not matched to a gene: 3. CDR3 loop: CASSGQGLSGNTIYF. The DNA for the CDR3 is TGTGCCAGCAGTGGACAGGGCCTCTCTGGAAACACCATATATTTT. The full variable domain, in which reference TRBV2 and TRBJ1-3 provide the parts outside the CDR3, is EPEVTQTPSHQVTQMGQEVILRCVPISNHLYFYWYRQILGQKVEFLVSFYNNEISEKSEIFDDQFSVERPDGSNFTLKIRSTKLEDSAMYFCASSGQGLSGNTIYFGEGSWLTVV.

V gene TRBV5-4 combines with J gene TRBJ1-3, with 9 bases lining up with TRBD1. Trimming cost V 5 bases and J 5 bases; bases outside gene matches: 5. The germline CDR1 and CDR2 sequences are SGHNT and YYREEE (reference sequence). The CDR3 totals 14 residues. CDR3 region: CASSSDRGRNTIYF. CDR3 DNA sequence: TGTGCCAGCAGTTCGGACAGGGGAAGAAACACCATATATTTT.

By its share, this clone is medium-sized (0.01 to 0.1%). This rearrangement joins TRBV2 to TRBJ1-2; D remains unclear. CDR1 SNHLY and CDR2 FYNNEI come from the germline V gene. The CDR3 has 13 residues. With 5 bases removed from V and 3 bases from J, the gap between germline ends came to 10 bases. CDR3 in amino acids: CASSTDPDYGYTF. CDR3 DNA: TGTGCCAGCAGTACAGACCCTGACTATGGCTACACCTTC.

The chain employs TRBV5-6 and TRBJ1-1; D is perhaps TRBD1 (6 bases). Germline values: CDR1 SGHDT, CDR2 YYEEEE. Deletions cut 2 bases from V and 0 bases from J, with 8 bases between. This CDR3 spans 14 amino acids. CDR3 protein: CASSFTGLNTEAFF. In nucleotides, the CDR3 is TGTGCCAGCAGCTTTACAGGGTTGAACACTGAAGCTTTCTTT.

The rearrangement joins TRBV5-1 to TRBJ1-6, with 7 bases fitting TRBD1. The germline V gene has CDR1 SGHRS and CDR2 YFSETQ. With 5 bases clipped from V and 8 bases from J, the junction kept 10 bases outside the gene matches. The CDR3 totals 15 residues. The CDR3 DNA reads as TGCGCCAGCAGTTCCTACAGGGGCAAAGATTCACCCCTCCACTTT. It is translated as CASSSYRGKDSPLHF. Combining the CDR3 with reference TRBV5-1 and TRBJ1-6 gives the whole variable domain KAGVTQTPRYLIKTRGQQVTLSCSPISGHRSVSWYQQTPGQGLQFLFEYFSETQRNKGNFPGRFSGRQFSNSRSEMNVSTLELGDSALYLCASSSYRGKDSPLHFGNGTRLTVT.